These 12 T cell receptor beta chains share one sample of origin, sequenced in a study of control samples from healthy donors and cancer patients. The data were produced by immunoSEQ multiplex PCR, yet TCRdb's version contains in-frame clones alone and is incomplete. Of 150,000 to 200,000 clones listed, roughly 91% were seen once; the top ten hold about 1.6%. The sequenced sample consisted of blood. The receptor set was obtained from a woman aged 25 to 39 in good health.

The table lists this clone with a count of one. The gene calls are TRBV5-1 and TRBJ2-7; no firm D call. Germline V gene lookup returns CDR1 SGHRS and CDR2 YFSETQ. There are 14 residues in the CDR3. V dropped 0 bases and J dropped 3 bases, with 10 bases sitting between them. The CDR3 nucleotides read TGCGCCAGCAGCTTGGAGGTCAGGAACTACGAGCAGTACTTC. Protein product: CASSLEVRNYEQYF.

V is TRBV6-2 or TRBV6-3 and J is TRBJ2-1; D could derive from TRBD1 or TRBD2 (7 bases each). Trimming cost V 4 bases and J 5 bases, with 15 bases left between them. Per germline, CDR1 MNHEY and CDR2 SVGEGT. This CDR3 region has 15 residues. The CDR3 DNA follows: TGTGCCAGCAGTTCTGCAGGGGGGAGGGACAATGAGCAGTTCTTC. Amino acid sequence: CASSSAGGRDNEQFF.

The chain is built from TRBV25-1 and TRBJ2-7, with D possibly being TRBD1 (6 bases). In germline, CDR1 is MGHDK, CDR2 SYGVNS. Trimming removed 5 bases from V and 6 bases from J, with 8 bases in between. This CDR3 has 11 residues. The CDR3 protein is CASSTGTEQYF. The CDR3 coding sequence is TGTGCCAGCAGTACAGGGACCGAGCAGTACTTC.

The gene calls are TRBV20-1 and TRBJ2-3; the D call may be TRBD1 or TRBD2 (5 bases each). Per germline, CDR1 DFQATT and CDR2 SNEGSKA (reference sequence). The ends were cut back, 0 bases at V and 8 bases at J, with 6 bases in the middle. The CDR3 is made up of 11 amino acids. The CDR3 nucleotides read TGCAGTGCTAGAGATGGGGGTACGCAGTATTTT. This codes for CSARDGGTQYF.

The chain employs TRBV5-4 and TRBJ1-2; 10 bases map to TRBD1. J gave up 4 bases and V 0 bases, and 0 bases lay outside the gene matches. CDR3 size: 14 residues. Germline CDR1 and CDR2: SGHNT and YYREEE (reference sequence). CDR3 sequence reads: CASSLGDRGYGYTF. The CDR3 DNA sequence: TGTGCCAGCAGCTTGGGGGACAGGGGCTATGGCTACACCTTC. The variable domain in full, with the rest retrieved from reference TRBV5-4 and TRBJ1-2, is ETGVTQSPTHLIKTRGQQVTLRCSSQSGHNTVSWYQQALGQGPQFIFQYYREEENGRGNFPPRFSGLQFPNYSSELNVNALELDDSALYLCASSLGDRGYGYTFGSGTRLTVV.

The rearrangement joins TRBV6-6 to TRBJ1-5; possibly TRBD1 for D (6 bases). Germline CDR1 and CDR2: MNHNY and SVGAGI (reference sequence). The CDR3 is made up of 16 amino acids. V gave up 8 bases and J gave up 0 bases, with 17 bases separating them. As DNA, the CDR3 is TGTGCCAGCCCCCCCACAGGGTCGGATAGCAATCAGCCCCAGCATTTT. This sequence encodes CASPPTGSDSNQPQHF.

Of note for this clone: The identical CDR3 is also encoded by other nucleotide sequences in the sample. J is TRBJ1-5 and V is TRBV27; 7 positions match TRBD1. The CDR3 consists of 13 residues. The germline CDR1 and CDR2 sequences are MNHEY and SMNVEV (reference sequence). Germline trimming cut 3 bases from V and 7 bases from J; bases unmatched to any gene: 3. Here the CDR3 reads CASSLAGGQPQHF. CDR3 DNA sequence: TGTGCCAGCAGTTTGGCAGGGGGGCAGCCCCAGCATTTT.

This clone was found once. V is TRBV30 and J is TRBJ2-5; a weak D match, TRBD1 (6 bases). Trimming removed 2 bases from V and 0 bases from J, with 10 bases in between. The CDR3 is made up of 14 amino acids. Per germline, CDR1 GTSNPN and CDR2 SVGIG (reference sequence). The CDR3, as DNA: TGTGCCTGGAGTACCACAGGGTACCAAGAGACCCAGTACTTC. Amino acids: CAWSTTGYQETQYF.

This rearrangement joins TRBV4-1 to TRBJ1-1; TRBD1 aligns across 7 bases. The CDR3 has 16 amino acids. V lost 1 base to trimming and J lost 8 bases; unmatched junction nucleotides: 13. The germline V gene encodes CDR1 MGHRA and CDR2 YSYEKL. The CDR3 here is CASSQGVQGVVSEAFF. The CDR3 DNA reads TGCGCCAGCAGCCAAGGGGTTCAGGGGGTCGTGTCGGAAGCTTTCTTT.

The V gene is TRBV27, the J gene TRBJ1-2, with D tentatively TRBD1 (5 bases). Germline V gene lookup returns CDR1 MNHEY and CDR2 SMNVEV (reference sequence). The CDR3 length is 13 residues. V shed 4 bases and J shed 6 bases, with 12 bases lying between them. The CDR3 sequence is CASSSEGSHGYTF. The CDR3 nucleotides are TGTGCCAGCAGTTCAGAGGGGTCCCATGGCTACACCTTC.

The table lists this clone with a few counts. The rearrangement links TRBV19 to TRBJ1-5, with D perhaps TRBD1 (6 bases). Germline V gene lookup returns CDR1 LNHDA and CDR2 SQIVND (reference sequence). Trimming took 2 bases from V and 5 from J, leaving 10 bases between them. CDR3 size: 14 residues. The CDR3 coding sequence is TGTGCCAGTAGTATATCGGGGGGCTATCAGCCCCAGCATTTT. Encoded protein: CASSISGGYQPQHF.

The rearrangement links TRBV24-1 to TRBJ1-1, with 8 bases that match TRBD1. In germline, CDR1 is KGHDR, CDR2 SFDVKD. The CDR3 covers 15 residues. V trimming: 3 bases; J trimming: 4 bases; junction bases outside the gene matches: 6. The CDR3 protein is CATSDPRQGSTEAFF. CDR3 sequence (DNA): TGTGCCACCAGTGATCCCCGACAGGGGAGCACTGAAGCTTTCTTT.